The 6 T cell receptor beta chains below all came from one sample that was sequenced in a study of cytomegalovirus exposure and HLA in healthy donors. PCR used 60 Vbeta primers and 13 Jbeta primers. The assay was immunoSEQ multiplex PCR, and TCRdb's table has in-frame clones only and misses some. The table has 210,000 or so clones, under 85% seen once; the top ten hold around 9.6%. Sample: PBMCs. Receptors were obtained from a woman aged 50 to 60 in good health and CMV-seropositive.

This rearrangement joins TRBV9 to TRBJ1-3; no reliable D call. Germline V gene data show CDR1 as SGDLS and CDR2 as YYNGEE. Trimming took 4 bases from V and 0 from J, leaving 8 bases between them. The CDR3 has 14 amino acids. The CDR3 DNA sequence: TGTGCCAGCAGCCCCCAGTCCTCTGGAAACACCATATATTTT. As protein: CASSPQSSGNTIYF.

This chain links TRBV20-1 with TRBJ2-5, with D possibly matching TRBD2 (5 bases). Per germline, CDR1 DFQATT and CDR2 SNEGSKA (reference sequence). The CDR3 extends over 11 amino acids. V lost 1 base to trimming and J lost 11 bases, with 11 bases between them. This CDR3 is CSARVIGEQYF. In nucleotides, the CDR3 is TGCAGTGCTAGAGTTATCGGGGAGCAGTACTTC.

The count of this clone is one. The rearrangement joins TRBV5-8 to TRBJ2-7; TRBD1 is a possible D gene (6 bases). This CDR3 comprises 17 residues. Trimming shortened V by 2 bases and J by 5 bases, and 23 bases separated the two germline ends. The germline CDR1 and CDR2 sequences are SGHTS and YDEGEE. CDR3: CASSFQITGQFRNEQYF. The CDR3 DNA follows: TGTGCCAGCAGCTTTCAAATAACAGGGCAGTTTAGGAACGAGCAGTACTTC.

CDR3 in DNA: TGCGCCAGCAGCCAGACTGACAGCCACTCTAACTATGGCTACACCTTC. Translation gives CASSQTDSHSNYGYTF. This chain joins TRBV4-1 and TRBJ1-2; tentatively, D is TRBD1 (5 bases). The CDR3 has 16 residues. CDR1 is MGHRA, CDR2 YSYEKL, per germline. V lost 3 bases and J lost 0, with 14 bases in between.

The V and J genes are TRBV19 and TRBJ2-1; 10 nucleotides agree with TRBD1. This CDR3 is built from 15 residues. The V and J ends lost 7 bases and 5 bases, in that order; junction bases with no gene match: 8. Germline loops: CDR1 LNHDA, CDR2 SQIVND (reference sequence). In DNA, the CDR3 is TGTGCCAGTACCGTGGACAGGGGGAACGACAATGAGCAGTTCTTC. Its translation: CASTVDRGNDNEQFF.

The rearrangement links TRBV7-6 to TRBJ2-2; possibly TRBD1 for D (7 bases). The CDR3 has 17 residues. The ends were cut back, 0 bases at V and 6 bases at J, with 17 bases in the middle. From germline, CDR1 is SGHVS and CDR2 FNYEAQ. Here the CDR3 reads CASSLAQEGAYAGELFF. CDR3 sequence (DNA): TGTGCCAGCAGCTTAGCGCAGGAGGGGGCGTACGCCGGGGAGCTGTTTTTT.